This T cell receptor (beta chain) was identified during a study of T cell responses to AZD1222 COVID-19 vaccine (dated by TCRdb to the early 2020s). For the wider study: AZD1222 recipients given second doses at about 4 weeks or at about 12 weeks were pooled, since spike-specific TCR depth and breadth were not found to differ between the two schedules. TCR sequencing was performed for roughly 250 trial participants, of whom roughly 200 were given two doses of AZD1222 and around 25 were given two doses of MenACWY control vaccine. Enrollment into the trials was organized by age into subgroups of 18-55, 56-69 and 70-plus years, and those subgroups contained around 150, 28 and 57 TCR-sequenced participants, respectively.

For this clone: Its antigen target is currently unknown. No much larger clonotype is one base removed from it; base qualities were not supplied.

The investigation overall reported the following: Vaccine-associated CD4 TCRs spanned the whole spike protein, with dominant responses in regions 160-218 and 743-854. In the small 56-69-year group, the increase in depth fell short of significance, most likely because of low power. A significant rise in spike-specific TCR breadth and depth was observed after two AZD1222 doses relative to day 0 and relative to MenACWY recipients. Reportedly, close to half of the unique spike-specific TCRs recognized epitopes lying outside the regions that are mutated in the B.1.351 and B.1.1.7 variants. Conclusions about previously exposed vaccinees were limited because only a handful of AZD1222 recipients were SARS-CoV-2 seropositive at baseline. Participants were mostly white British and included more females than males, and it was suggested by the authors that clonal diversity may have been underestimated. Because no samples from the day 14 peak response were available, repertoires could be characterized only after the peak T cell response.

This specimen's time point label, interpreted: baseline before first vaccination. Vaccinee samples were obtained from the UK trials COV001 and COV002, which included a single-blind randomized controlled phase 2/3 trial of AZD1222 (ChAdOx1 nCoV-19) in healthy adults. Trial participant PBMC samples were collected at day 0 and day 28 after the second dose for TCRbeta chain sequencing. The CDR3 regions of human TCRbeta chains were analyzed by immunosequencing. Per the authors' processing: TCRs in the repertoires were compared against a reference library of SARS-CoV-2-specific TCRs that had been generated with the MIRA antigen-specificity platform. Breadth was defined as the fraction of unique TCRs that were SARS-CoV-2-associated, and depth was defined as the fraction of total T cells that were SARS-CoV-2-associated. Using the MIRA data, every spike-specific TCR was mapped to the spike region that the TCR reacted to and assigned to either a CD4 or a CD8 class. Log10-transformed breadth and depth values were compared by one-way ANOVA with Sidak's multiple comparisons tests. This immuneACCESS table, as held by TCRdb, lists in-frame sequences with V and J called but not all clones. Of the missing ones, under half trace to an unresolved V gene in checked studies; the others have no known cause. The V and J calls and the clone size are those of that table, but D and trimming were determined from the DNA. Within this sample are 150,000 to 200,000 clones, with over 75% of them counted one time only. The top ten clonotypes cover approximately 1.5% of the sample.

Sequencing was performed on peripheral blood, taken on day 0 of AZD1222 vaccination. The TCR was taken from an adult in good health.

The nucleotides read TGCAGCGTTGAAGGTGCGGGGACCTACGAGCAGTACTTC. It translates as CSVEGAGTYEQYF. The chain joins TRBV29-1 to TRBJ2-7, with a weak D call of TRBD2 (6 bases match). The CDR3 numbers 13 residues from cysteine through phenylalanine. Of the read, only the CDR3 DNA is kept; its 39 bases are in frame from base 1. The germline V gene provides CDR1 SQVTM and CDR2 ANQGSEA. V loses 1 base, J loses 2 bases, and the germline ends lie 9 bases apart.